The rows below give T cell receptor beta chains drawn from one sample of a study of beta chain features in type 1 diabetes. The assay was immunoSEQ multiplex PCR, and TCRdb's table has in-frame clones only and misses some. Among hundreds of thousands of clones, over 12% were seen once, and the ten largest hold 0.035% to 0.045%. Sequencing was performed on naive CD4+ T cells from blood. These receptors all stem from a man younger than 30 with type 1 diabetes. CDR3s include the opening cysteine and the closing phenylalanine or tryptophan.

j_gene: TRBJ1-4; v_gene: TRBV4-1; CDR3aa: CASSHSPTFVNEKLFF
j_gene: TRBJ1-2; v_gene: TRBV30; CDR3aa: CAWSVQNNYGYTF
j_gene: TRBJ2-3; v_gene: TRBV7-9; CDR3aa: CASSPGLAVTDTQYF
j_gene: TRBJ2-7; v_gene: TRBV20-1; CDR3aa: CSASRAYEQYF
j_gene: TRBJ2-6; v_gene: TRBV30; CDR3aa: CAWSDRQGGWGANVLTF
j_gene: TRBJ1-5; v_gene: TRBV2; CDR3aa: CASSDGFRGNQPQHF
j_gene: TRBJ2-7; v_gene: TRBV4-3; CDR3aa: CASSQRLAGFYEQYF
j_gene: TRBJ2-7; v_gene: TRBV5-1; CDR3aa: CASSISDSTYEQYF
j_gene: TRBJ1-2; v_gene: TRBV29-1; CDR3aa: CSVGDSRNYGYTF
j_gene: TRBJ2-5; v_gene: TRBV2; CDR3aa: CASSGQRGQETQYF
j_gene: TRBJ1-1; v_gene: TRBV10-3; CDR3aa: CAISVVSNTEAFF
j_gene: TRBJ1-2; v_gene: TRBV6-1; CDR3aa: CASSEFYGYTF
j_gene: TRBJ2-3; v_gene: TRBV11-2; CDR3aa: CASSPITDTQYF
j_gene: TRBJ2-7; v_gene: TRBV18; CDR3aa: CASSPLSVAYEQYF
j_gene: TRBJ2-1; v_gene: TRBV27; CDR3aa: CASSLTRTNNEQFF
j_gene: TRBJ2-2; v_gene: TRBV5-1; CDR3aa: CASSLVAGELFF
j_gene: TRBJ1-2; v_gene: TRBV25-1; CDR3aa: CASSEFPLGENYGYTF
j_gene: TRBJ1-2; v_gene: TRBV9; CDR3aa: CASSVETGLSPYGYTF
j_gene: TRBJ2-5; v_gene: TRBV6-5; CDR3aa: CASSLGRRETQYF
j_gene: TRBJ2-5; v_gene: TRBV19; CDR3aa: CASSPAGRIKETQYF
j_gene: TRBJ2-6; v_gene: TRBV5-1; CDR3aa: CASMSGGAGANVLTF
j_gene: TRBJ2-2; v_gene: TRBV29-1; CDR3aa: CSVLRGTNTGELFF
j_gene: TRBJ1-2; v_gene: TRBV5-4; CDR3aa: CASSSPGTGDGSGYTF
j_gene: TRBJ2-1; v_gene: TRBV14; CDR3aa: CASSPYPGLGRNEQFF
j_gene: TRBJ2-7; v_gene: TRBV4-2; CDR3aa: CASSQEFGITYEQYF
j_gene: TRBJ2-5; v_gene: TRBV4-3; CDR3aa: CASSQEQGTETQYF
j_gene: TRBJ1-3; v_gene: TRBV6-1; CDR3aa: CASRTGNPGNTIYF
j_gene: TRBJ2-1; v_gene: TRBV2; CDR3aa: CASKRRKDNEQFF
j_gene: TRBJ1-1; v_gene: TRBV11-2; CDR3aa: CASSFSGYGEAFF
j_gene: TRBJ1-2; v_gene: TRBV28; CDR3aa: CASSSQDGGYGYTF
j_gene: TRBJ2-1; v_gene: TRBV7-2; CDR3aa: CASTEWGGAYNEQFF
j_gene: TRBJ2-2; v_gene: TRBV6-5; CDR3aa: CASTRQGSSGELFF
j_gene: TRBJ1-5; v_gene: TRBV7-9; CDR3aa: CASSNTGVPQHF
j_gene: TRBJ1-4; v_gene: TRBV5-4; CDR3aa: CASSLRAGGSEKLFF
j_gene: TRBJ2-3; v_gene: TRBV25-1; CDR3aa: CASSRIAGGTDTQYF
j_gene: TRBJ2-3; v_gene: TRBV29-1; CDR3aa: CSVVGGLAGVGTDTQYF